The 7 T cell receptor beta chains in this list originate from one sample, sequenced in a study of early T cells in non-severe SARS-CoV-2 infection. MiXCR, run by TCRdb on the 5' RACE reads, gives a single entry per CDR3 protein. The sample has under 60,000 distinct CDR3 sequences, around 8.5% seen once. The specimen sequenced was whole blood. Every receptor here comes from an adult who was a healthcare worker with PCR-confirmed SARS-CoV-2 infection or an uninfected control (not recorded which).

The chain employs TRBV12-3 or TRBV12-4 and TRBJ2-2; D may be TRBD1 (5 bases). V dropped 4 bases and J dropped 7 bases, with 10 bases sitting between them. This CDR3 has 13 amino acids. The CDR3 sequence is CASSSQGNGELFF. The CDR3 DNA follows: TGTGCCAGCAGTTCCCAGGGTAACGGGGAGCTGTTTTTT.

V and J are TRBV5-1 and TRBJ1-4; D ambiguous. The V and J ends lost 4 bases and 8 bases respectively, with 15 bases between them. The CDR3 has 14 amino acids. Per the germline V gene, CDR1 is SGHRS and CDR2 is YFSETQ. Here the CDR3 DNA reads TGCGCCAGCAGCCCCGGAGAACCTGGAGAAAAACTGTTTTTT. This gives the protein CASSPGEPGEKLFF.

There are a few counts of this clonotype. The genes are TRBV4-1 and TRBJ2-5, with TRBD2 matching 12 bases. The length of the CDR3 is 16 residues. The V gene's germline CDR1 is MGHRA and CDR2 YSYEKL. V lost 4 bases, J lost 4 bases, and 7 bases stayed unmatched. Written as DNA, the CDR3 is TGCGCCAGCAGCCCTTCCCTAGCGGGGGGGAGAGAGACCCAGTACTTC. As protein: CASSPSLAGGRETQYF.

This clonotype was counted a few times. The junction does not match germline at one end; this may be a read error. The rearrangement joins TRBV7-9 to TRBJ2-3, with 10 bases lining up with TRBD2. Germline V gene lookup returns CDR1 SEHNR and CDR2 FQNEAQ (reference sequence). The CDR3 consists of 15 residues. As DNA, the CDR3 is TGTGCCAGCAGCCTAGCGGGGGTGAGCACAGATACGCAGTATTTT. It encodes CASSLAGVSTDTQYF.

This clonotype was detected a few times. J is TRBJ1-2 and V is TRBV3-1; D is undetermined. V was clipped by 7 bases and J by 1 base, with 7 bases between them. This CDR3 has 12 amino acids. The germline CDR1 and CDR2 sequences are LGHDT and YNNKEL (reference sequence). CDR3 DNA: TGTGCCAGCAAAGGGTATAACTATGGCTACACCTTC. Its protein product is CASKGYNYGYTF. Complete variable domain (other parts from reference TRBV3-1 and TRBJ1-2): DTAVSQTPKYLVTQMGNDKSIKCEQNLGHDTMYWYKQDSKKFLKIMFSYNNKELIINETVPNRFSPKSPDKAHLNLHINSLELGDSAVYFCASKGYNYGYTFGSGTRLTVV.

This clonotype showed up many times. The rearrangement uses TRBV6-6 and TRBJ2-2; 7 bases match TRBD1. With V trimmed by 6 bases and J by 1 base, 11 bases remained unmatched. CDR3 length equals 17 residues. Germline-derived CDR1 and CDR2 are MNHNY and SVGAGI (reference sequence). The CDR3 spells CASSPAGTALNTGELFF. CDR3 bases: TGTGCCAGCAGCCCCGCCGGGACAGCCTTGAACACCGGGGAGCTGTTTTTT.

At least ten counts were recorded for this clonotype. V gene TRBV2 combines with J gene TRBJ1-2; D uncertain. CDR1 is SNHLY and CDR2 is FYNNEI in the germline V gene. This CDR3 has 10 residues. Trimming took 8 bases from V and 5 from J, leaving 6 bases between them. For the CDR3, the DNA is TGTGCCAGCCACGAATATGGCTACACCTTC. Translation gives CASHEYGYTF.